Detailed here is one T cell receptor beta chain. Which antigen it targets is not known. It has no much larger one-base neighbor in the sample; base qualities were not kept. The immunoSEQ Assay was used to sequence TCR beta CDR3 regions from DNA. For the original study's pipeline: To compute T cell density, TCR beta template counts were normalized to usable DNA, which was estimated by amplifying housekeeping genes. Richness was estimated using the preseqR package, with extrapolation to 400,000 templates for PBMC samples and to 120,000 templates for tissue samples. Clonality was defined as one minus Pielou's evenness. Tissue-enriched TCRs were identified through differential abundance testing performed on productive amino-acid clonotypes, with a minimum total count of 5 and an alpha of 0.1. Repertoire overlap between compartments was quantified with the Jaccard Index and Morisita Overlap Index. GLIPH grouped TCR beta CDR3s together with public tetramer-defined viral CDR3s, and a viral motif had to include at least three viral sequences and show V-gene enrichment. The clones in this table, taken by TCRdb from immuneACCESS, are in-frame only. Not every clone is retained; where verified, under half of the shortfall comes from an unresolved V gene, and the cause of the rest is unknown. V, J and clone size derive from that table, while D and trimming were established from the DNA sequence. This sample holds around 12,000 clones; about 86% were observed only once. The top ten clones comprise around 20% of the sample.

The data derive from a study of T cells in localized non-small cell lung cancer (dated by TCRdb to the early 2020s). Study-level background: Comparing tumors with uninvolved tumor-adjacent lungs, the study looked at the T cell repertoires of fewer than 250 patients with early-stage NSCLC. The cohort was made up of 236 treatment-naive NSCLC patients whose localized lung tumors had been resected. NSCLC patients had a mean age of around 66 years, and 120 to 150 were male and 107 female. General study outcomes and caveats: Because multi-region sequencing of the tumors was not done, intratumor heterogeneity could not be ruled out. Longer overall survival was associated with higher T cell density in blood, whereas shorter survival was associated with higher clonality in adjacent lung. Because of the exploratory design, TCR variables were selected using unadjusted p-values without false-discovery rate correction. Uninvolved tumor-adjacent lung showed the highest T cell clonality, higher than tumor, which suggests more focused antigenic responses in the uninvolved tumor-adjacent lung. Of the top 100 tumor clones, a median of around 57 were detected in paired uninvolved adjacent lung; around 27 were also among that lung's top 100.

The CDR3 contains 14 residues, cysteine and phenylalanine counted. The CDR3 DNA has 42 bases and is translated from base 1. CDR1 and CDR2 are drawn from the germline V gene (reference sequence): LNHNV, YYDKDF. Here V drops 4 bases and J drops 5 bases, and the junction holds 5 bases not matched to any gene. At diagnosis, peripheral blood, uninvolved tumor-adjacent lung and tumor were collected and stored as a combination of fresh-frozen and FFPE material. For TCR repertoire profiling, the blood samples were analyzed as peripheral blood mononuclear cells. The sequence came from a male donor at least 60 years old with stage I lung adenocarcinoma. Material: peripheral blood, obtained before any cancer treatment. The sequence links TRBV15 to TRBJ2-5, with 9 junctional bases fitting TRBD1. The DNA sequence reads TGTGCCACCAGCATAACCGGGACAGGGGAGACCCAGTACTTC. It translates to CATSITGTGETQYF.